The rows below give T cell receptor beta chains drawn from one sample of a study of shared clonotypes between healthy human individuals. The table came from immunoSEQ multiplex PCR; TCRdb's copy has only in-frame clones and leaves some out. The sample lists about 600,000 clones, 97% occurring once. Sequencing was done on a sample of naive CD4+ T cells sorted from blood. Receptor source: a woman aged 25 to 39 in good health. Both conserved end residues are part of each CDR3. The D gene is left open where the match is weak. Part of the rows lack a size; the others show once, few, many or a class for expanded clones.

>TRBJ2-1|-|TRBV12-5|-
TGTGCTAGTGGTCCCGACCCCTTTAGCGATTACAATGAGCAGTTCTTC
CASGPDPFSDYNEQFF
>TRBJ2-1|-|TRBV6-1|-
TGTGCCAGCAGTGAGGGTGGTTACTACAATGAGCAGTTCTTC
CASSEGGYYNEQFF
>TRBJ2-1|-|TRBV2|-
TGTGCCAGCAGGATGGACCAATACAATGAGCAGTTCTTC
CASRMDQYNEQFF
>TRBJ1-1|-|TRBV28|-
TGTGCCAGCAGTCTCGGGAGGACTTTAGGGAACACTGAAGCTTTCTTT
CASSLGRTLGNTEAFF
>TRBJ2-3|once|TRBV6-6|-
TGTGCCAGCATCGCGACTAGTGTTGAGGATACGCAGTATTTT
CASIATSVEDTQYF
>TRBJ2-7|-|TRBV7-3|-
TGTGCCAGCAGCTCGGAGCCCGGGGGCGAGCAGTACTTC
CASSSEPGGEQYF
>TRBJ2-2|-|TRBV7-3|TRBD1
TGTGCCAGCAGCTTTTCCGGGACAGGGGAGCGGGAGCTGTTTTTT
CASSFSGTGERELFF
>TRBJ2-2|-|TRBV9|-
TGTGCCAGCAGCGTAGTTGGGGGAAGCACCGGGGAGCTGTTTTTT
CASSVVGGSTGELFF
>TRBJ2-7|once|TRBV5-6|-
TGTGCCAGCAGCTTGTTCTTCCAGGGAGTATCCTACGAGCAGTACTTC
CASSLFFQGVSYEQYF
>TRBJ1-3|-|TRBV6-6|-
TGTGCCAGCAGTTACGTACAGGCCCCTGGAAACACCATATATTTT
CASSYVQAPGNTIYF
>TRBJ1-3|once|TRBV6-5|-
TGTGCCAGCAGCCCCCTTCGTGGAAACACCATATATTTT
CASSPLRGNTIYF
>TRBJ2-7|-|TRBV6-5|-
TGTGCCAGCAGTTACGCGGAGGGGGAGTCTTACGAGCAGTACTTC
CASSYAEGESYEQYF
>TRBJ2-7|-|TRBV28|TRBD2
TGTGCCAGCAGTTTAACCGGGACTAGCATCACCTACGAGCAGTACTTC
CASSLTGTSITYEQYF
>TRBJ2-2|-|TRBV6-6|-
TGTGCCAGCAACCTGGGGACCGCGAACACCGGGGAGCTGTTTTTT
CASNLGTANTGELFF
>TRBJ2-1|once|TRBV5-4|TRBD2
TGTGCCAGCAGCTTGTCGCGGGAGAGCTCCTACAATGAGCAGTTCTTC
CASSLSRESSYNEQFF
>TRBJ2-2|-|TRBV7-3|-
TGTGCCAGCAGCCCCGGATGGGGCACCCGAGGCACCGGGGAGCTGTTTTTT
CASSPGWGTRGTGELFF
>TRBJ1-2|-|TRBV27|TRBD1
TGTGCCAGCAGTTTATCGAGGACAGGCTATGGCTACACCTTC
CASSLSRTGYGYTF
>TRBJ2-3|-|TRBV18|-
TGTGCCAGCTCACCATCGAGGTCGAGGGGCACAGATACGCAGTATTTT
CASSPSRSRGTDTQYF
>TRBJ1-4|-|TRBV11-2|-
TGTGCCAGCAGCCCCCGACCAACTAATGAAAAACTGTTTTTT
CASSPRPTNEKLFF
>TRBJ1-2|-|TRBV7-9|-
TGTGCCAGCAGCCCCGGTGTAGGGGGGCTTTATGGCTACACCTTC
CASSPGVGGLYGYTF
>TRBJ2-5|-|TRBV18|-
TGTGCCAGCTCCCAGGACCGGATGTACCAAGAGACCCAGTACTTC
CASSQDRMYQETQYF
>TRBJ1-1|-|TRBV29-1|-
TGCAGCGTTGTAGCGGCCAGGAAGGAAGGCACTGAAGCTTTCTTT
CSVVAARKEGTEAFF
>TRBJ1-1|few|TRBV5-1|-
TGCGCCAGCAGCCCCAGGACGGGAAACACTGAAGCTTTCTTT
CASSPRTGNTEAFF
>TRBJ2-7|-|TRBV7-9|-
TGTGCCAGCAGCCCCTCCGACAGGTCCAAGTACTTC
CASSPSDRSKYF
>TRBJ1-1|-|TRBV6-1|-
TGTGCCAGCAGTGAAAGGGTGGGGGCTTCAGGTGGCACTGAAGCTTTCTTT
CASSERVGASGGTEAFF
>TRBJ2-5|once|TRBV6-5|-
TGTGCCAGCAGTTCCGAATGGGGAAATACCCAGTACTTC
CASSSEWGNTQYF
>TRBJ1-4|-|TRBV29-1|-
TGCAGCGTTGCCGGGGGAGCTAATGAAAAACTGTTTTTT
CSVAGGANEKLFF
>TRBJ2-7|-|TRBV18|-
TGTGCCAGCTCACCCAGGGAAATCTACGAGCAGTACTTC
CASSPREIYEQYF
>TRBJ2-1|-|TRBV5-1|TRBD2
TGCGCCAGCAGCTTCCGGGAGGTGGCCTACAATGAGCAGTTCTTC
CASSFREVAYNEQFF
>TRBJ1-1|-|TRBV30|-
TGTGCCTGGAGTCAGGCGAGTTCTGAAGCTTTCTTT
CAWSQASSEAFF
>TRBJ2-1|-|TRBV9|TRBD2
TGTGCCAGCAGTGGAACCGGGACTAGCGGGAGCCGTGAGCAGTTCTTC
CASSGTGTSGSREQFF
>TRBJ2-5|-|TRBV11-2|-
TGTGCCAGCAGCTTCAATCCGGGCAGCGAAGAGACCCAGTACTTC
CASSFNPGSEETQYF
>TRBJ2-7|-|TRBV10-3|-
TGTGCCATCAGTGGTCAGGACAAGGGGATGGAGCAGTACTTC
CAISGQDKGMEQYF
>TRBJ2-1|-|TRBV19|TRBD1
TGTGCCACTAACAGGGGTCCCTACAATGAGCAGTTCTTC
CATNRGPYNEQFF
>TRBJ2-3|-|TRBV30|-
TGTGCCTGGAGTCCCCCCAACGGGGTAAATACGCAGTATTTT
CAWSPPNGVNTQYF
>TRBJ2-7|-|TRBV6-5|TRBD1
TGTGCCAGCAGTTACAACCGGGACAGCTACGAGCAGTACTTC
CASSYNRDSYEQYF
>TRBJ2-3|-|TRBV29-1|-
TGCAGCACGAGACAGGACACAGATACGCAGTATTTT
CSTRQDTDTQYF